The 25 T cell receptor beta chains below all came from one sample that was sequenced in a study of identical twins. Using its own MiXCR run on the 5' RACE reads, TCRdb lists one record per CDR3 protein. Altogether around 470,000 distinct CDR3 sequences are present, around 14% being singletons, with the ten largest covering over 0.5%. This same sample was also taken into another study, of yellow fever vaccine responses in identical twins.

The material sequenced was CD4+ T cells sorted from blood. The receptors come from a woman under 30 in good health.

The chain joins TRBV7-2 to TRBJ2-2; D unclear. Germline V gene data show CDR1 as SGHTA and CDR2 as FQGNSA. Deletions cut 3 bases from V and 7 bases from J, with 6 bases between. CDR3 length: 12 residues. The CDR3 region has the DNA TGTGCCAGCAGCTTGGCTATCGGGGAGCTGTTTTTT. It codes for CASSLAIGELFF.

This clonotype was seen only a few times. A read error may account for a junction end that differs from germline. Here the CDR3 DNA reads TGTGCCAGCAGCGAAGAACAGGGGGATTACAATGAGCAGTTCTTC. It translates to CASSEEQGDYNEQFF. The J gene is TRBJ2-1, the V gene TRBV6-1; 8 nucleotides agree with TRBD1. Germline CDR1 and CDR2: MNHNS and SASEGT. The CDR3 is made up of 15 amino acids.

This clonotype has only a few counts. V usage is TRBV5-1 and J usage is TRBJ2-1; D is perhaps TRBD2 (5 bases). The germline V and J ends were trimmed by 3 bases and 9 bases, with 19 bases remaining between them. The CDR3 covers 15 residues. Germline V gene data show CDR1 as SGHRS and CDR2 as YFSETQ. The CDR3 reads CASSSDYLPHFEQFF. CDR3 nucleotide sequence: TGCGCCAGCAGCTCAGACTACCTCCCTCATTTTGAGCAGTTCTTC.

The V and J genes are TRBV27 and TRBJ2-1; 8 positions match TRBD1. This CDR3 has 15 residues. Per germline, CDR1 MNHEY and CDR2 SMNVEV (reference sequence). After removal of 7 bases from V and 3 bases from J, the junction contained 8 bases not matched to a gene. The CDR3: CASTSDRVGYNEQFF. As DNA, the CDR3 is TGTGCCAGCACTTCGGACAGGGTGGGCTACAATGAGCAGTTCTTC.

The chain's CDR3 is CASSWTSGSSYNEQFF. Here the CDR3 DNA reads TGTGCCAGCAGCTGGACTAGCGGGAGTTCCTACAATGAGCAGTTCTTC. This chain connects TRBV6-1 to TRBJ2-1, with 13 bases identical to TRBD2. Germline V gene sequence: CDR1 MNHNS, CDR2 SASEGT. This CDR3 contains 16 residues. The J segment lost 1 base and the V segment lost 6 bases, leaving 3 bases of the junction unmatched.

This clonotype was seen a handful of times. The CDR3 sequence is CASSPPQAGNNEQFF. DNA of the CDR3: TGTGCCAGCAGTCCGCCCCAAGCGGGAAACAATGAGCAGTTCTTC. J is TRBJ2-1 and V is TRBV6-1; 7 positions agree with TRBD2. V lost 5 bases, J lost 5 bases, and 9 bases stayed unmatched. Germline assignment: CDR1 MNHNS and CDR2 SASEGT. CDR3 size: 15 residues.

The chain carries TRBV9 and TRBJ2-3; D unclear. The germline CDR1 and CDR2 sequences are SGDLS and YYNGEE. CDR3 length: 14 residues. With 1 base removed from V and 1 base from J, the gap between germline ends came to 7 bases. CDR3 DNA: TGTGCCAGCAGCGTATCCCCTGGCACAGATACGCAGTATTTT. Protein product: CASSVSPGTDTQYF. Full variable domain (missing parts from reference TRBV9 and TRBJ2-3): DSGVTQTPKHLITATGQRVTLRCSPRSGDLSVYWYQQSLDQGLQFLIQYYNGEERAKGNILERFSAQQFPDLHSELNLSSLELGDSALYFCASSVSPGTDTQYFGPGTRLTVL.

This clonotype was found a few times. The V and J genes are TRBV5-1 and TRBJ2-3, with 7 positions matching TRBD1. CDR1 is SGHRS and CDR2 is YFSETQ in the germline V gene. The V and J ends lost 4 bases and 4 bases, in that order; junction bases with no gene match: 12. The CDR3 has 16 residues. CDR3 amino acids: CASSARQGMGPDTQYF. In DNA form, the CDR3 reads TGCGCCAGCAGCGCGAGACAGGGTATGGGTCCAGATACGCAGTATTTT.

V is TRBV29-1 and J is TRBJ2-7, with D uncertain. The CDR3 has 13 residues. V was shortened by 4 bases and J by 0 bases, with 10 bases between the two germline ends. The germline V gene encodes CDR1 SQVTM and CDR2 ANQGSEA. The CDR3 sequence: CSVVSFLSYEQYF. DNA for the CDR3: TGCAGCGTTGTTTCGTTCCTCTCCTACGAGCAGTACTTC.

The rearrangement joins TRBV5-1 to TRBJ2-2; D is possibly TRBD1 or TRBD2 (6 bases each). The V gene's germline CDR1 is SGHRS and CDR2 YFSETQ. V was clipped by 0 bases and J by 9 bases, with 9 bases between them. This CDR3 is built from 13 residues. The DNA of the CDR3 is TGCGCCAGCAGCTTGGTCGGGGGCCGGGAGCTGTTTTTT. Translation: CASSLVGGRELFF.

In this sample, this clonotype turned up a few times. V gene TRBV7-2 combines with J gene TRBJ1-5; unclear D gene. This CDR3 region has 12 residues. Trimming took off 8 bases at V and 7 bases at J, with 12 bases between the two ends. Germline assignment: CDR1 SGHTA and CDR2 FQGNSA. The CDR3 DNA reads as TGTGCCAGCTGGCGGTTGGTCCAGCCCCAGCATTTT. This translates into CASWRLVQPQHF.

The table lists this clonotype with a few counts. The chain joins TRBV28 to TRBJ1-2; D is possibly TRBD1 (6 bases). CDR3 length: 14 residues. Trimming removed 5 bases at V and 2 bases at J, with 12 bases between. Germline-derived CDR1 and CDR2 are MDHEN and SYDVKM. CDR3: CASSGATGNYGYTF. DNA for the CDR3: TGTGCCAGCAGTGGGGCGACAGGCAACTATGGCTACACCTTC.

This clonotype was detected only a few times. CDR3 protein: CASSIGAGTEQFF. The CDR3 coding sequence is TGTGCCAGCTCGATAGGGGCAGGGACTGAGCAGTTCTTC. The gene calls are TRBV6-2 or TRBV6-3 and TRBJ2-1; D possibly matches TRBD1 or TRBD2 (5 bases each). CDR1 is MNHEY, CDR2 SVGEGT, per germline. Trimming cost V 8 bases and J 9 bases, with 17 bases left between them. This CDR3 spans 13 amino acids.

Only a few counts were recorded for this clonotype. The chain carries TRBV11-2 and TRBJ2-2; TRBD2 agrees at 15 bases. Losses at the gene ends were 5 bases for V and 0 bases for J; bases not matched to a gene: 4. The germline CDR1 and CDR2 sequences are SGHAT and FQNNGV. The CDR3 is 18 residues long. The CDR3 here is CASSRGLAGGTNTGELFF. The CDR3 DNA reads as TGTGCCAGCAGCCGGGGACTAGCGGGGGGTACGAACACCGGGGAGCTGTTTTTT. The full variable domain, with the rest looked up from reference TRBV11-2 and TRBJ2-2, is EAGVAQSPRYKIIEKRQSVAFWCNPISGHATLYWYQQILGQGPKLLIQFQNNGVVDDSQLPKDRFSAERLKGVDSTLKIQPAKLEDSAVYLCASSRGLAGGTNTGELFFGEGSRLTVL.

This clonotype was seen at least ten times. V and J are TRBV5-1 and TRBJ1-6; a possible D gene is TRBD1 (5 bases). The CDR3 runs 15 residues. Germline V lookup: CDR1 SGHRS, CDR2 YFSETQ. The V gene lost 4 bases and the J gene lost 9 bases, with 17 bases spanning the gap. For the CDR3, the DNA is TGCGCCAGCAGCCCTGACGGGGGAGGCGGTTCACCCCTCCACTTT. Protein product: CASSPDGGGGSPLHF.

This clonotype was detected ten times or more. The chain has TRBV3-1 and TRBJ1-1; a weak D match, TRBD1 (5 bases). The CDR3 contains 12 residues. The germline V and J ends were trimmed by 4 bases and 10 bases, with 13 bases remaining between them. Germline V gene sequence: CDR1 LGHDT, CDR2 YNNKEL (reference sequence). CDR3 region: CASSRTATGAFF. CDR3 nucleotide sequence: TGTGCCAGCAGCCGAACAGCCACAGGAGCTTTCTTT.

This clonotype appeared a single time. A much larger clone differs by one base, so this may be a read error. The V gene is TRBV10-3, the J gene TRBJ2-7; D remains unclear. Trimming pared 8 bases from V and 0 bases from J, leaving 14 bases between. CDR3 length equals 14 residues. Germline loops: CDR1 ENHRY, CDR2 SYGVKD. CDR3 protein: CAICAGSHSYEQYF. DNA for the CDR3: TGTGCCATCTGTGCTGGCAGCCACTCCTACGAGCAGTACTTC.

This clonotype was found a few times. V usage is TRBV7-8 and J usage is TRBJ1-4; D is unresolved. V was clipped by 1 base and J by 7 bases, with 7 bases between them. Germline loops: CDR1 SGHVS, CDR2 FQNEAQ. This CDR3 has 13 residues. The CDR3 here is CASSLERAEKLFF. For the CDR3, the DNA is TGTGCCAGCAGCTTAGAAAGGGCTGAAAAACTGTTTTTT. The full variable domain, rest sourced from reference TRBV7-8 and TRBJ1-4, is GAGVSQSPRYKVAKRGQDVALRCDPISGHVSLFWYQQALGQGPEFLTYFQNEAQLDKSGLPSDRFFAERPEGSVSTLKIQRTQQEDSAVYLCASSLERAEKLFFGSGTQLSVL.

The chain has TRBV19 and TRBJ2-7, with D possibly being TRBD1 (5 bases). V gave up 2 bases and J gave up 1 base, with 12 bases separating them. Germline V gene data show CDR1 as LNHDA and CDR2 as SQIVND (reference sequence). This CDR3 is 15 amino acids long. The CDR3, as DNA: TGTGCCAGTAGTATACCTGGGCCAGGGTCCTACGAGCAGTACTTC. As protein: CASSIPGPGSYEQYF.

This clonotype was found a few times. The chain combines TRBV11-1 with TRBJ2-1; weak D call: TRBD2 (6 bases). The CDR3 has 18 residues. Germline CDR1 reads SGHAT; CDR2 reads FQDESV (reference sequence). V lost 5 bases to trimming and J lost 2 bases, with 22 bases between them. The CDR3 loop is CASSPRVLRDLPYNEQFF. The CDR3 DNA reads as TGTGCCAGCAGCCCCCGGGTCCTGCGGGATCTACCCTACAATGAGCAGTTCTTC.

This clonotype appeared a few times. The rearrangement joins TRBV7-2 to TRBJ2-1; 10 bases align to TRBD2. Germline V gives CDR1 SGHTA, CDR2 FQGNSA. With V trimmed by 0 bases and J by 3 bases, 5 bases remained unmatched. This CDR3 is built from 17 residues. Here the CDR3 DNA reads TGTGCCAGCAGCTTAGCGCTAGCGGGGGCGAACTACAATGAGCAGTTCTTC. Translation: CASSLALAGANYNEQFF. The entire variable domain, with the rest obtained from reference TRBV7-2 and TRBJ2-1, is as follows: GAGVSQSPSNKVTEKGKDVELRCDPISGHTALYWYRQSLGQGLEFLIYFQGNSAPDKSGLPSDRFSAERTGGSVSTLTIQRTQQEDSAVYLCASSLALAGANYNEQFFGPGTRLTVL.

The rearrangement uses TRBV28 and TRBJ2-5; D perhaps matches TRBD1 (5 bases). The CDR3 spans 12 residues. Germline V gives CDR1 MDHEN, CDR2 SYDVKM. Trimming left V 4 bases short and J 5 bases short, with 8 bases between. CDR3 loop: CASSSRVETQYF. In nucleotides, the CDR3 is TGTGCCAGCAGTTCCAGGGTGGAGACCCAGTACTTC.

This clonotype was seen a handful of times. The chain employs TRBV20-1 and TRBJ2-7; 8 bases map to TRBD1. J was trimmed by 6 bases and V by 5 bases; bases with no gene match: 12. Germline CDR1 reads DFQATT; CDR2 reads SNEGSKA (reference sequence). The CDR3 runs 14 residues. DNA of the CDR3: TGCAGTGCTTCCGAAACCACAGGGGGAGGCGAGCAGTACTTC. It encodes CSASETTGGGEQYF.

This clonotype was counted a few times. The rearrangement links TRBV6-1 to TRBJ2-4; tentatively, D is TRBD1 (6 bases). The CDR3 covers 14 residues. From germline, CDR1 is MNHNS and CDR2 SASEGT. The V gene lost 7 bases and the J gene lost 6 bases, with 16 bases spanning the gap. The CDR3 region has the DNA TGTGCCAGCACCACAGGGTCCTCGGGAAACATTCAGTACTTC. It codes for CASTTGSSGNIQYF.

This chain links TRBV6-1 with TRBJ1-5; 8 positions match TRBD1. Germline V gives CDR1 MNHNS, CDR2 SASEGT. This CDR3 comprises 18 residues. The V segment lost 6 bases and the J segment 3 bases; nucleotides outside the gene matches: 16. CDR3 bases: TGTGCCAGCAGCCTTGAGAGAGCAACAGGGGGAACCAATCAGCCCCAGCATTTT. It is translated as CASSLERATGGTNQPQHF.